This T cell receptor (beta chain) was sequenced for a study of blood T cell repertoires in COVID-19. Study information: Material from acute and convalescent COVID-19 was sourced from the United States, Italy and Spain. T cells, B-cell-depleted T cells, or PBMCs provided the cDNA or gDNA that served as material.

CDR3 size: 13 residues. Trimming removed 4 bases at V and 0 bases at J, with 6 bases between. Germline V gene sequence: CDR1 LGHDT, CDR2 YNNKEL (reference sequence). How the authors handled the data: Using reference gene primer amplification, nucleated cell counts were estimated. Generated by immunoSEQ multiplex PCR, the TCRdb table keeps only in-frame clones and is missing some. V and J calls and clone size are copied from that table; D and trimming were computed from the DNA. The sample lists 170,000 or so clones, more than 85% occurring once. Sample: peripheral blood. This receptor was obtained from a man in his forties with active or convalescent COVID-19. The rearrangement joins TRBV3-1 (or the pseudogene TRBV3-2) to TRBJ1-2, with D perhaps matching TRBD1 (5 bases). The CDR3 protein is CASSRTPNYGYTF. As DNA, the CDR3 is TGTGCCAGCAGCCGGACACCTAACTATGGCTACACCTTC.